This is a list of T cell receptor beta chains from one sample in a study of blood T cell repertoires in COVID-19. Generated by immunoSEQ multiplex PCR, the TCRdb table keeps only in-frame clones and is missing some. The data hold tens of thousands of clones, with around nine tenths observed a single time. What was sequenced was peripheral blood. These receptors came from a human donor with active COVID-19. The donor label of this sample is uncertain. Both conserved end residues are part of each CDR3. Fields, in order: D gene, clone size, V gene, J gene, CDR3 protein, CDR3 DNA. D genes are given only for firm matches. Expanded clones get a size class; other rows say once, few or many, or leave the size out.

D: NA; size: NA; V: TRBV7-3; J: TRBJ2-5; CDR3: CASSTRLGGQETQYF; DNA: TGTGCCAGCAGCACCCGGCTAGGGGGCCAAGAGACCCAGTACTTC
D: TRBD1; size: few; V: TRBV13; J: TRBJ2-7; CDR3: CASSSGPGTGSYEQYF; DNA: TGTGCCAGCAGCTCTGGCCCCGGGACAGGGTCCTACGAGCAGTACTTC
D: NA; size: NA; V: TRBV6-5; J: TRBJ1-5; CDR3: CASSYREGNQPQHF; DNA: TGTGCCAGCAGTTACCGGGAGGGAAATCAGCCCCAGCATTTT
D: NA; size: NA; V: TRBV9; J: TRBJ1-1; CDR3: CASSPRGSGADFRNTEAFF; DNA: TGTGCCAGCAGCCCACGGGGGTCTGGGGCTGATTTTAGGAACACTGAAGCTTTCTTT
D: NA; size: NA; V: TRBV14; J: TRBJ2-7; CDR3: CASSRAGNYEQYF; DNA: TGTGCCAGCAGCCGTGCGGGGAACTACGAGCAGTACTTC
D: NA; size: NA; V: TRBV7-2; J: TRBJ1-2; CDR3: CASSLAGMRGYGYTF; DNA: TGTGCCAGCAGCTTAGCGGGGATGCGGGGCTATGGCTACACCTTC
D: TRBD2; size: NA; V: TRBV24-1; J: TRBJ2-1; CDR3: CATSEASGLSYNEQFF; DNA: TGTGCCACCAGTGAGGCTAGCGGGCTCTCCTACAATGAGCAGTTCTTC
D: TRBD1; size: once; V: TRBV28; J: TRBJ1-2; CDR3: CASSPTRTGGSYGYTF; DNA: TGTGCCAGCAGTCCTACGAGGACAGGGGGCAGCTATGGCTACACCTTC
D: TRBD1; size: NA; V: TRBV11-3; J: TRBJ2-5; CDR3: CASSLGQTDSQETQYF; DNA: TGTGCCAGCAGCCTGGGACAGACCGACTCCCAAGAGACCCAGTACTTC
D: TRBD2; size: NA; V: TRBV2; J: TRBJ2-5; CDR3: CASSKTSGVEETQYF; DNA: TGTGCCAGCAGCAAGACTAGCGGGGTCGAAGAGACCCAGTACTTC
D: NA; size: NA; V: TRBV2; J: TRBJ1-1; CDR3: CASSADTGGLTEAFF; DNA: TGTGCCAGCAGTGCGGACACGGGGGGGCTCACTGAAGCTTTCTTT
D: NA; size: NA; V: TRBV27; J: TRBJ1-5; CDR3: CASSSYLGRDQPQHF; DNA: TGTGCCAGCAGTTCGTACCTAGGGAGGGATCAGCCCCAGCATTTT
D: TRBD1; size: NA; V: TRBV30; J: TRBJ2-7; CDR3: CAWRQGAGEQYF; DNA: TGTGCCTGGAGGCAGGGGGCAGGAGAGCAGTACTTC
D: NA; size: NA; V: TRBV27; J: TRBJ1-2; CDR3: CASSLSRQASFVYGYTF; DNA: TGTGCCAGCAGTCTATCAAGACAGGCCTCGTTCGTTTATGGCTACACCTTC
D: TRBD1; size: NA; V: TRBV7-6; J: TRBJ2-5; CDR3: CASSFGTGVQETQYF; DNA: TGTGCCAGCAGCTTCGGGACAGGGGTCCAAGAGACCCAGTACTTC
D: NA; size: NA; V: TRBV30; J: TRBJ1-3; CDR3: CAWSDRNTIYF; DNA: TGTGCCTGGAGCGACAGAAACACCATATATTTT
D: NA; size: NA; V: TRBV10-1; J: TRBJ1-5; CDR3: CASNSPRGYSNQPQHF; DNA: TGCGCCAGCAACTCCCCCCGCGGGTATAGCAATCAGCCCCAGCATTTT
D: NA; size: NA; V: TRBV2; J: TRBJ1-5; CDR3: CASSQVGGNQPQHF; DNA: TGTGCCAGCAGTCAGGTAGGCGGCAATCAGCCCCAGCATTTT
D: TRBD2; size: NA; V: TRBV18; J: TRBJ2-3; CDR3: CASSPPSLAGATDTQYF; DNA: TGTGCCAGCTCACCACCGAGTCTAGCGGGGGCCACAGATACGCAGTATTTT
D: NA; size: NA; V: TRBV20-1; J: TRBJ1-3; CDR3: CSAISFPTIYF; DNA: TGCAGTGCTATTAGTTTCCCGACCATATATTTT
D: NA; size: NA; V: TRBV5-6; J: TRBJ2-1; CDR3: CASSATGASYNEQFF; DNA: TGTGCCAGCAGCGCCACAGGAGCCTCTTACAATGAGCAGTTCTTC
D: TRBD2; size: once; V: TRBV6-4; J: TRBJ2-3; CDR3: CASSETSGTDTQYF; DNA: TGTGCCAGCAGTGAGACTAGCGGGACAGATACGCAGTATTTT
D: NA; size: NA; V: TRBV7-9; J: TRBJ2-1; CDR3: CASSPGNAKVYEQFF; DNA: TGTGCCAGCAGCCCCGGGAACGCGAAGGTGTATGAGCAGTTCTTC
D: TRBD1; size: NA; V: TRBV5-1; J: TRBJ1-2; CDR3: CASSSATEGASGYTF; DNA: TGCGCCAGCAGCAGCGCGACCGAGGGGGCGTCTGGCTACACCTTC
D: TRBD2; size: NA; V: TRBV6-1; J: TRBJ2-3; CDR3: CASSEYGGRSLDTQYF; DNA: TGTGCCAGCAGTGAATACGGCGGGAGGTCCTTAGATACGCAGTATTTT
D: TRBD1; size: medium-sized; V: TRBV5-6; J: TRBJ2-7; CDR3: CASSSTGTGYDEQYF; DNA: TGTGCCAGCAGCTCCACCGGGACAGGGTACGACGAGCAGTACTTC
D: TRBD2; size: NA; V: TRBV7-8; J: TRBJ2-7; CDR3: CASSLVRVAGSEQYF; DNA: TGTGCCAGCAGCTTAGTGAGGGTAGCGGGATCCGAGCAGTACTTC
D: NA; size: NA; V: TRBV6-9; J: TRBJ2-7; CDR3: CASSIQVSYEQYF; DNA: TGTGCCAGCTCCATACAGGTCTCCTACGAGCAGTACTTC
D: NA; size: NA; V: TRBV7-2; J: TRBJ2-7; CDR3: CASLGGPPYEQYF; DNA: TGTGCCAGCCTAGGGGGTCCTCCCTACGAGCAGTACTTC
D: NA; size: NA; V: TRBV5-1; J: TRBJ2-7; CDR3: CASSLLQGPFSEQYF; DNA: TGCGCCAGCAGCTTGTTGCAGGGGCCTTTTTCCGAGCAGTACTTC
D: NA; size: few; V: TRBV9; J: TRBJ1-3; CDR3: CASSVQGLSGNTIYF; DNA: TGTGCCAGCAGCGTTCAGGGTCTTTCTGGAAACACCATATATTTT
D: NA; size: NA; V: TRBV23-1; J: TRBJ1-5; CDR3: CASISPNIAISPSIF; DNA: NA